Presented here are 18 T cell receptor beta chains from one specimen sequenced in a study of shared clonotypes between healthy human individuals. Naive CD8 isolation took CD45RO-negative cells positively selected for CCR7 and excluded terminally differentiated effector memory CD45RA+ cells. Generated by immunoSEQ multiplex PCR, the TCRdb table keeps only in-frame clones and is missing some. The sample yields about 2.1 million clones, 90% to 95% seen once. The material sequenced was naive CD8+ T cells from PBMCs. These receptors were collected from a man between 18 and 35 years old in good health. Some clones in this sample may be carry-over from other donors' samples.

This chain uses TRBV6-5 with TRBJ2-5; the D is unclear. V was shortened by 0 bases and J by 1 base, with 9 bases between the two germline ends. The germline V gene has CDR1 MNHEY and CDR2 SVGAGI. The CDR3 covers 15 residues. The CDR3 DNA reads as TGTGCCAGCAGTTACTCCTTATCTGGCCAAGAGACCCAGTACTTC. This translates into CASSYSLSGQETQYF.

The chain employs TRBV9 and TRBJ1-4, with 9 bases fitting TRBD1. V was pared by 4 bases and J by 6 bases, with 4 bases of the junction left unmatched. The germline gives CDR1 SGDLS, CDR2 YYNGEE. The CDR3 runs 14 residues. This chain's CDR3 is CASSPRQGDEKLFF. The CDR3 DNA follows: TGTGCCAGCAGCCCCCGACAGGGGGATGAAAAACTGTTTTTT. Combining the CDR3 with reference TRBV9 and TRBJ1-4 gives the whole variable domain DSGVTQTPKHLITATGQRVTLRCSPRSGDLSVYWYQQSLDQGLQFLIQYYNGEERAKGNILERFSAQQFPDLHSELNLSSLELGDSALYFCASSPRQGDEKLFFGSGTQLSVL.

The J gene is TRBJ2-3, the V gene TRBV14; unclear D gene. V was trimmed by 1 base and J by 5 bases, leaving 19 bases between them. The CDR3 has 17 amino acids. The germline CDR1 and CDR2 sequences are SGHDN and FVKESK. The DNA for the CDR3 is TGTGCCAGCAGCCAAGTACGGTCCGGTCCCAAGGGAGATACGCAGTATTTT. Translating gives CASSQVRSGPKGDTQYF. The full variable domain, with the rest looked up from reference TRBV14 and TRBJ2-3, is EAGVTQFPSHSVIEKGQTVTLRCDPISGHDNLYWYRRVMGKEIKFLLHFVKESKQDESGMPNNRFLAERTGGTYSTLKVQPAELEDSGVYFCASSQVRSGPKGDTQYFGPGTRLTVL.

The chain is built from TRBV5-6 and TRBJ2-1, with 7 bases fitting TRBD2. V trimming: 5 bases; J trimming: 4 bases; junction bases outside the gene matches: 12. The CDR3 runs to 16 residues. CDR1 and CDR2 from the germline V gene are SGHDT and YYEEEE. CDR3 in DNA: TGTGCCAGCAGACCGAGTTGGTCGGGACTATACAATGAGCAGTTCTTC. Protein: CASRPSWSGLYNEQFF.

The chain is built from TRBV27 and TRBJ2-7, with 7 bases identical to TRBD2. Germline V gives CDR1 MNHEY, CDR2 SMNVEV (reference sequence). Trimming at V came to 0 bases and at J to 4 bases, leaving 12 bases not matched to a gene. The CDR3 runs to 17 residues. CDR3 protein: CASSLSAGDGPSYEQYF. The CDR3 DNA reads as TGTGCCAGCAGTTTATCGGCGGGGGACGGACCGTCTTACGAGCAGTACTTC.

V usage is TRBV28 and J usage is TRBJ2-7; possibly TRBD1 for D (5 bases). V lost 7 bases to trimming and J lost 5 bases, with 9 bases between them. There are 11 residues in the CDR3. The germline CDR1 and CDR2 sequences are MDHEN and SYDVKM. Here the CDR3 DNA reads TGTGCCAGCAACCAGGGTCACGAGCAGTACTTC. This gives the protein CASNQGHEQYF. The full variable domain, its missing parts supplied by reference TRBV28 and TRBJ2-7, is DVKVTQSSRYLVKRTGEKVFLECVQDMDHENMFWYRQDPGLGLRLIYFSYDVKMKEKGDIPEGYSVSREKKERFSLILESASTNQTSMYLCASNQGHEQYFGPGTRLTVT.

The chain links TRBV29-1 to TRBJ2-7, with D maybe TRBD1 (6 bases). CDR1 and CDR2 from the germline V gene are SQVTM and ANQGSEA. V lost 4 bases, J lost 5 bases, and 12 bases lay in between. The CDR3 extends over 12 amino acids. The CDR3 spells CSVAFRGNEQYF. Here the CDR3 DNA reads TGCAGCGTTGCGTTCAGGGGCAACGAGCAGTACTTC.

The rearrangement joins TRBV7-8 to TRBJ2-2, with D maybe TRBD2 (6 bases). Germline V gene data show CDR1 as SGHVS and CDR2 as FQNEAQ. V lost 4 bases, J lost 2 bases, and 14 bases lay in between. The CDR3 covers 16 residues. CDR3 in DNA: TGTGCCAGCAGCTCTTATAGCGGTACAAACACCGGGGAGCTGTTTTTT. Its translation: CASSSYSGTNTGELFF.

The chain has TRBV5-4 and TRBJ2-7; the D is unclear. Germline V lookup: CDR1 SGHNT, CDR2 YYREEE (reference sequence). Trimming took 5 bases from V and 3 from J, leaving 15 bases between them. CDR3 length: 14 amino acids. The CDR3 spells CASSLGPRYYEQYF. Written as DNA, the CDR3 is TGTGCCAGCAGTCTCGGACCCCGTTACTACGAGCAGTACTTC.

The gene calls are TRBV6-6 and TRBJ2-5; 8 nucleotides agree with TRBD1. This CDR3 region has 16 residues. The germline V gene has CDR1 MNHNY and CDR2 SVGAGI (reference sequence). J was trimmed by 5 bases and V by 5 bases; bases with no gene match: 13. The CDR3 region is CASSQPRTGGEETQYF. CDR3 bases: TGTGCCAGCAGTCAACCCAGAACAGGGGGAGAGGAGACCCAGTACTTC.

The V and J genes are TRBV10-3 and TRBJ1-2; D remains unclear. Trimming took 0 bases from V and 3 from J, leaving 2 bases between them. Germline assignment: CDR1 ENHRY and CDR2 SYGVKD. CDR3 length: 12 amino acids. CDR3 DNA: TGTGCCATCAGTGAGTCGCACTATGGCTACACCTTC. As protein: CAISESHYGYTF.

This clone has only one observation. The J gene is TRBJ2-7, the V gene TRBV6-1; TRBD2 aligns across 7 bases. The V gene end was trimmed by 2 bases and the J gene end by 0 bases; junction bases not matched to a gene: 10. The CDR3 sequence is 17 residues long. Germline CDR1 and CDR2: MNHNS and SASEGT. The CDR3 nucleotides read TGTGCCAGCAGTGAACAAGGTAGCGGGCTTTTCTCCTACGAGCAGTACTTC. It yields the protein CASSEQGSGLFSYEQYF.

The chain carries TRBV6-1 and TRBJ2-7; 10 bases map to TRBD1. Losses at the gene ends were 4 bases for V and 2 bases for J; bases not matched to a gene: 2. Germline values: CDR1 MNHNS, CDR2 SASEGT. The CDR3 is 14 amino acids. CDR3 in DNA: TGTGCCAGCAGTGGACAGGGGGCCACCTACGAGCAGTACTTC. Its protein is CASSGQGATYEQYF.

V is TRBV29-1 and J is TRBJ1-2; 10 nucleotides agree with TRBD1. Germline V gives CDR1 SQVTM, CDR2 ANQGSEA. The CDR3 length is 13 residues. With V trimmed by 6 bases and J by 6 bases, 7 bases remained unmatched. CDR3 nucleotide sequence: TGCAGCGTGGCGGGACAGGGGAGGGATGGCTACACCTTC. It yields the protein CSVAGQGRDGYTF.

Only one count was recorded for this clone. V usage is TRBV27 and J usage is TRBJ2-1; possible D gene TRBD2, 6 bases. The V end was cut by 3 bases, the J end by 0 bases, with 15 bases between. The CDR3 totals 17 residues. Germline V lookup: CDR1 MNHEY, CDR2 SMNVEV (reference sequence). The CDR3 protein is CASSFSVGSGSYNEQFF. The CDR3 nucleotides are TGTGCCAGCAGTTTCTCGGTTGGTAGCGGCTCCTACAATGAGCAGTTCTTC.

In its sample, this clone was seen once. This chain uses TRBV7-6 with TRBJ1-2; D is possibly TRBD1 (5 bases). V shed 5 bases and J shed 4 bases, with 14 bases lying between them. CDR3 length equals 14 residues. From germline, CDR1 is SGHVS and CDR2 FNYEAQ. The CDR3 bases are TGTGCCAGCAGCCCGCCCGGGGGAGCCTATGGCTACACCTTC. It is translated as CASSPPGGAYGYTF.

With regard to this clone: Germline and junction disagree at one end, which may indicate a read error. The chain links TRBV7-8 to TRBJ2-2, with D maybe TRBD1 (6 bases). The CDR3 is 18 amino acids. Germline-derived CDR1 and CDR2 are SGHVS and FQNEAQ. The CDR3 region has the DNA TGTGCCAGCAACTTAGGTGGGACACAAGACCCAAACACCGGGGAGCTGTTTTTT. Translated, it gives CASNLGGTQDPNTGELFF.

This chain joins TRBV27 and TRBJ2-1; D unresolved. The germline V gene encodes CDR1 MNHEY and CDR2 SMNVEV (reference sequence). The V and J ends lost 0 bases and 8 bases respectively, with 14 bases between them. The length of the CDR3 is 15 residues. The CDR3 DNA reads TGTGCCAGCAGTTTATCCGGGTTTGGTATCTATGAGCAGTTCTTC. It is translated as CASSLSGFGIYEQFF.